The clone carrying this T cell receptor (beta chain) was picked up a small number of times. The data originate from a study of human T cells and chemical hapten exposure. The time point denotes: pre-sensitization, week 0. Treatment described: therapeutic diphenylcyclopropenone sensitization with weekly scalp DPC. V lost 2 bases to trimming and J lost 5 bases, with 15 bases between them. Germline CDR1 is MNHEY and CDR2 is SVGEGT. The CDR3 has 15 amino acids. Using its own MiXCR run on the RACE reads, TCRdb lists one record per CDR3 protein. The table has some 400,000 distinct CDR3 sequences, roughly 5% seen once.

Source: whole blood, taken in connection with sensitization to the hapten diphenylcyclopropenone (DPC). The chain couples TRBV6-2 or TRBV6-3 to TRBJ1-1, with a weak D call TRBD1 (6 bases). The source of this sequence is a woman aged 45 to 65 with alopecia areata. Some clones in this sample may be carry-over from other donors' samples. The CDR3 sequence is CASSYGHREVTEAFF. DNA for the CDR3: TGTGCCAGCAGTTACGGGCACAGGGAGGTGACTGAAGCTTTCTTT.